These 10 T cell receptor beta chains were sequenced from one sample in a study of blood T cells in healthy people across ages. A second PCR of roughly 7 to 11 cycles used a sample-barcoded 5' primer and a J-beta primer mix. TCRdb ran MiXCR on the 5' RACE reads and lists one entry per CDR3 protein. The sample has just under 900,000 distinct CDR3 sequences; under 35% are singletons. Material: blood. The receptors were gathered from an elderly woman in good health.

The V and J genes are TRBV7-2 and TRBJ2-1; TRBD2 agrees at 10 bases. Germline CDR1 reads SGHTA; CDR2 reads FQGNSA. CDR3 length: 14 residues. Germline trimming cut 5 bases from V and 12 bases from J; bases unmatched to any gene: 10. The CDR3, as DNA: TGTGCCAGCAGCCGGACTAGCGGTGGTGGAGTGCAGTTCTTC. This encodes CASSRTSGGGVQFF. Full variable domain (outside the CDR3, taken from reference TRBV7-2 and TRBJ2-1): GAGVSQSPSNKVTEKGKDVELRCDPISGHTALYWYRQSLGQGLEFLIYFQGNSAPDKSGLPSDRFSAERTGGSVSTLTIQRTQQEDSAVYLCASSRTSGGGVQFFGPGTRLTVL.

The table lists this clonotype with many counts. The V and J genes are TRBV7-9 and TRBJ1-2; a weak D match, TRBD1 (6 bases). CDR1 SEHNR and CDR2 FQNEAQ come from the germline V gene (reference sequence). There are 15 residues in the CDR3. V was clipped by 4 bases and J by 4 bases, with 16 bases between them. The DNA for the CDR3 is TGTGCCAGCAGCTCCCAGGGGCAGGGCCCCTATGGCTACACCTTC. Its protein is CASSSQGQGPYGYTF. The whole variable domain, remainder taken from reference TRBV7-9 and TRBJ1-2, is DTGVSQNPRHKITKRGQNVTFRCDPISEHNRLYWYRQTLGQGPEFLTYFQNEAQLEKSRLLSDRFSAERPKGSFSTLEIQRTEQGDSAMYLCASSSQGQGPYGYTFGSGTRLTVV.

In its sample, this clonotype was seen many times. This chain connects TRBV2 to TRBJ1-5; unclear D gene. The CDR3 contains 14 residues. V gave up 2 bases and J gave up 3 bases, with 8 bases separating them. From germline, CDR1 is SNHLY and CDR2 FYNNEI. The CDR3 bases are TGTGCCAGCAGTGAAATGACAACCAATCAGCCCCAGCATTTT. Its protein is CASSEMTTNQPQHF. Drawing the rest from reference TRBV2 and TRBJ1-5, the complete variable domain is EPEVTQTPSHQVTQMGQEVILRCVPISNHLYFYWYRQILGQKVEFLVSFYNNEISEKSEIFDDQFSVERPDGSNFTLKIRSTKLEDSAMYFCASSEMTTNQPQHFGDGTRLSIL.

This clonotype showed up just a few times. The CDR3 loop reads CASTDTGTGKNEQFF. Here the CDR3 DNA reads TGTGCCAGTACCGACACCGGGACAGGGAAAAATGAGCAGTTCTTC. The chain combines TRBV19 with TRBJ2-1, with 9 bases that match TRBD1. Germline values: CDR1 LNHDA, CDR2 SQIVND (reference sequence). This CDR3 contains 15 residues. J lost 7 bases, V lost 7 bases, and 11 bases had no gene match.

V usage is TRBV6-2 or TRBV6-3 and J usage is TRBJ1-1, with D tentatively TRBD1 (5 bases). Trimming took 8 bases from V and 7 from J, leaving 17 bases between them. This CDR3 region has 13 residues. The germline V gene encodes CDR1 MNHEY and CDR2 SVGEGT. The CDR3 sequence is CASCPGIPLEAFF. The CDR3 DNA follows: TGTGCCAGCTGCCCAGGGATCCCCCTTGAAGCTTTCTTT.

This clonotype was seen repeatedly, ten times or more. The rearrangement links TRBV7-2 to TRBJ2-5; 8 nucleotides agree with TRBD1. Germline V gene lookup returns CDR1 SGHTA and CDR2 FQGNSA. The CDR3 has 13 residues. J was trimmed by 5 bases and V by 5 bases; bases with no gene match: 4. The CDR3 spells CASSPYRGETQYF. The CDR3 DNA reads as TGTGCCAGCAGCCCCTACAGGGGGGAGACCCAGTACTTC.

The chain combines TRBV7-2 with TRBJ2-7; 12 positions agree with TRBD2. Per the germline V gene, CDR1 is SGHTA and CDR2 is FQGNSA. This CDR3 is 17 amino acids long. V lost 5 bases and J lost 7; bases outside the gene matches: 15. CDR3 coding DNA: TGTGCCAGCAGCATCGACACCTCTAGCGGGGGGGCGGGGGAGCAGTACTTC. Encoded protein: CASSIDTSSGGAGEQYF.

In its sample, this clonotype was seen a few times. The chain has TRBV2 and TRBJ2-3, with 14 bases matching TRBD2. The CDR3 is 21 amino acids. Unmatched junction bases numbered 17, after V lost 1 base and J lost 5 bases. Germline-derived CDR1 and CDR2 are SNHLY and FYNNEI. CDR3 protein: CASSEERRTWGLAGELDTQYF. The CDR3 nucleotides read TGTGCCAGCAGTGAAGAGCGTAGGACTTGGGGACTAGCGGGGGAATTAGATACGCAGTATTTT.

The chain links TRBV5-1 to TRBJ2-4, with TRBD2 matching over 11 bases. This CDR3 has 17 residues. The J segment lost 3 bases and the V segment lost 4 bases, leaving 9 bases of the junction unmatched. Germline values: CDR1 SGHRS, CDR2 YFSETQ. CDR3 protein: CASSEPGLADFKNIQYF. DNA of the CDR3: TGCGCCAGCAGCGAACCGGGACTAGCGGACTTCAAAAACATTCAGTACTTC. Full variable domain (missing parts from reference TRBV5-1 and TRBJ2-4): KAGVTQTPRYLIKTRGQQVTLSCSPISGHRSVSWYQQTPGQGLQFLFEYFSETQRNKGNFPGRFSGRQFSNSRSEMNVSTLELGDSALYLCASSEPGLADFKNIQYFGAGTRLSVL.

On this clonotype itself: A read error may produce the germline difference seen at one junction end. The genes are TRBV7-7 and TRBJ2-6, with TRBD1 matching over 8 bases. This CDR3 is built from 18 residues. Per germline, CDR1 SSHAT and CDR2 FNYEAQ (reference sequence). CDR3 region: CASSQKGDRTSGANVLTF. The CDR3 bases are TGTGCTAGCAGTCAAAAGGGGGACAGGACCTCTGGGGCCAACGTCCTGACTTTC.